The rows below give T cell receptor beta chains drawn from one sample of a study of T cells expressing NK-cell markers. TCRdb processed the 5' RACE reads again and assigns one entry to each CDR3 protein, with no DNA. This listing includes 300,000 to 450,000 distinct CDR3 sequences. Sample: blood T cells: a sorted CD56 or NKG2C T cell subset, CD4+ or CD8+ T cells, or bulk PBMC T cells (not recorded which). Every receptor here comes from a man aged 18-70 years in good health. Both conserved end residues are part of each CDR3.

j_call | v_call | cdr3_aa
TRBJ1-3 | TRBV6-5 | CASSYDVYSGNTIYF
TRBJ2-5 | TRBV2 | CAISSYLRETQYF
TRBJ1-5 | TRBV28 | CASIQGAIQPQHF
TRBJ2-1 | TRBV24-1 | CATSDSGTAALRGQFF
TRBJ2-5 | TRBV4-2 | CASSQDSSGGVETQYF
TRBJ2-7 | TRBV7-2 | CASSLSGQLYEQYF
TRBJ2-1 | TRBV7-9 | CASSLTSGGEQFF
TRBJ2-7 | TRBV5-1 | CASSPREYLYEQYF
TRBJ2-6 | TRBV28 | CASSPTQNSGANVLTF
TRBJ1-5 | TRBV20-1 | CSARLQTDQPQHF
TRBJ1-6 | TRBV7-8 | CASSRTGSYNSPLHF
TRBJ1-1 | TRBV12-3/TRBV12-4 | CASTLAGPLNTEAFF
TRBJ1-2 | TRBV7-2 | CASSHRGDRVGYGYTF
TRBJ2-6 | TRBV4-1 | CASSRGGLVSGANVLTF
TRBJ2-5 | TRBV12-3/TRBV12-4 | CASSRTVGETQYF
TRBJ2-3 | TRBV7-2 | CASSWEAGGRADTQYF
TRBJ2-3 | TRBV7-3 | CASSRDYPSDTQYF
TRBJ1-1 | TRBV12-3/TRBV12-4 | CASSPLRSRGRKKAFF
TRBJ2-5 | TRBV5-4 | CASSPGGTAKETQYF
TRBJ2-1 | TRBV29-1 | CSVGGGSGALAEQFF
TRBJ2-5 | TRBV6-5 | CASSYSTLLEETQYF
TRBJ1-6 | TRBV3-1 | CASSHQGSSPLHF
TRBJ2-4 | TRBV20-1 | CSARSPYIQYF
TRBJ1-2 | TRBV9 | CASSVSSATNYGYTF
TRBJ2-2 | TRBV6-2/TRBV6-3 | CASTSLTSGDNTGELFF
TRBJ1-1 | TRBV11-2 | CASSFWGSEAFF